These 6 T cell receptor beta chains originate from one sample sequenced in a study of vaccination effects on CD4 cells after COVID-19. ViraFEST assay sequencing came after antigen-specific CD4+ T cells were expanded with viral peptide pools. Isolating CD4+ T cells followed about 11 days of culture. Prior SARS-CoV-2 infection was absent in the vaccine recipients, as shown by negative nucleocapsid antibodies. Generated by immunoSEQ multiplex PCR, the TCRdb table keeps only in-frame clones and is missing some. This sample yields approximately 70,000 clones, of which roughly 74% are seen a single time; over 2.5% belongs to the top ten. These receptors have no known antigen. Source: CD4+ T cells from PBMCs cultured with HCoV-NL63 spike peptides, taken before COVID-19 vaccination. The receptors originated from a human donor who received a COVID-19 vaccine.

The chain has TRBV9 and TRBJ2-1, with TRBD1 matching over 7 bases. The CDR3 length is 16 residues. V lost 3 bases to trimming and J lost 4 bases; unmatched junction nucleotides: 10. Germline values: CDR1 SGDLS, CDR2 YYNGEE. The CDR3 is CASSARQGQLYNEQFF. CDR3 in DNA: TGTGCCAGCAGCGCCCGACAGGGCCAACTATACAATGAGCAGTTCTTC.

CDR3 region: CASRKGQGAGYGYTF. CDR3 in DNA: TGTGCCAGCAGAAAAGGACAGGGGGCAGGGTATGGCTACACCTTC. This chain links TRBV6-5 with TRBJ1-2, with 11 bases matching TRBD1. V lost 6 bases and J lost 5; bases outside the gene matches: 8. Germline V lookup: CDR1 MNHEY, CDR2 SVGAGI. This CDR3 region has 15 residues.

The chain employs TRBV9 and TRBJ2-5; TRBD1 is a possible D gene (6 bases). The CDR3 totals 16 residues. V was shortened by 3 bases and J by 2 bases, with 17 bases between the two germline ends. Germline-derived CDR1 and CDR2 are SGDLS and YYNGEE. The CDR3 nucleotides are TGTGCCAGCAGCGAAACAGGGTTCCCCTCGCAAGAGACCCAGTACTTC. Translation: CASSETGFPSQETQYF.

The chain combines TRBV5-1 with TRBJ2-2; 7 nucleotides agree with TRBD1. V shed 0 bases and J 3 bases; nucleotides not matched to a gene: 5. Per germline, CDR1 SGHRS and CDR2 YFSETQ. There are 16 residues in the CDR3. In DNA, the CDR3 is TGCGCCAGCAGCTTGGGGCCAGGGGGACACACCGGGGAGCTGTTTTTT. Its translation is CASSLGPGGHTGELFF.

V and J are TRBV19 and TRBJ2-5; perhaps TRBD2 as D (6 bases). Germline V gene sequence: CDR1 LNHDA, CDR2 SQIVND (reference sequence). V gave up 5 bases and J gave up 5 bases, with 24 bases separating them. CDR3 length: 17 amino acids. Here the CDR3 reads CASSSLRDFQNRETQYF. The CDR3 DNA reads as TGTGCCAGTAGTTCCCTGAGGGACTTCCAGAATAGGGAGACCCAGTACTTC.

The chain is built from TRBV3-1 (or the pseudogene TRBV3-2) and TRBJ2-5; TRBD2 matches at 7 bases. CDR1 and CDR2 from the germline V gene are LGHDT and YNNKEL (reference sequence). This CDR3 spans 13 amino acids. V was pared by 10 bases and J by 1 base, with 6 bases of the junction left unmatched. The DNA for the CDR3 is TGTGCCACAACCCAGCGGGGCCAAGAGACCCAGTACTTC. This sequence encodes CATTQRGQETQYF.